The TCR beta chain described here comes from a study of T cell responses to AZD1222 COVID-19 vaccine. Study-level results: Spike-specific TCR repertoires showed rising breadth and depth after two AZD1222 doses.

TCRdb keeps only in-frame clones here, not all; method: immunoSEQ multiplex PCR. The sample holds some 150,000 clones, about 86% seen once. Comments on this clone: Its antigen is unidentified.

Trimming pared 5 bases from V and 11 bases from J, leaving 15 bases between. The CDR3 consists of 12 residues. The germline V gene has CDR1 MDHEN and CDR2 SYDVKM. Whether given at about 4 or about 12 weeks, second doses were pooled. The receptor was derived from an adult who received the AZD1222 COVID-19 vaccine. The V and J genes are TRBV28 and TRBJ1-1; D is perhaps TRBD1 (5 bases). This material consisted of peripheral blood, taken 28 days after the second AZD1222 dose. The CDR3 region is CASSTTGTRAFF. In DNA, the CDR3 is TGTGCCAGCAGTACGACCGGGACTAGGGCTTTCTTT.